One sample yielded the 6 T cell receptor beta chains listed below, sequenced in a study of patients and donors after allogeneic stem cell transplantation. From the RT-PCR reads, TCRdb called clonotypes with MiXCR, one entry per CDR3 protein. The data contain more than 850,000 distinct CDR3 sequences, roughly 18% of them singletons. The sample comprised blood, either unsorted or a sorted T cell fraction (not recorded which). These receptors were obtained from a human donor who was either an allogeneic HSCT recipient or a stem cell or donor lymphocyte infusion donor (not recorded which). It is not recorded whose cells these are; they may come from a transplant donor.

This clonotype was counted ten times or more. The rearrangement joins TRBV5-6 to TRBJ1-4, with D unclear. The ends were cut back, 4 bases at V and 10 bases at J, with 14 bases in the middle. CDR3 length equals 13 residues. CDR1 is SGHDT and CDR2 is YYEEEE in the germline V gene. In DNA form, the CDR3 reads TGTGCCAGCAGCCGCGAGGCGGAGGGAAAACTGTTTTTT. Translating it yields CASSREAEGKLFF.

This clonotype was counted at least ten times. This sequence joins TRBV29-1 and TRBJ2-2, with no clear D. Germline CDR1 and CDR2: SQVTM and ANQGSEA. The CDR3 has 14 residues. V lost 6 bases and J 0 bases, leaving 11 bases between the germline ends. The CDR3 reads CSVGRDTNTGELFF. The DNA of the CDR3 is TGCAGCGTCGGACGAGACACGAACACCGGGGAGCTGTTTTTT.

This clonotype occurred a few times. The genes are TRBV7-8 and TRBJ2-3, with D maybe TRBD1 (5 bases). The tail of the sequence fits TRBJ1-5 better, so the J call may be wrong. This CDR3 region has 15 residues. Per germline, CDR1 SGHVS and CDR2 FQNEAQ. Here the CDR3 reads CASSPGTRFTDTQHF. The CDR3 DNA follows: TGTGCCAGCTCCCCCGGGACTAGGTTCACAGATACGCAGCATTTT.

The chain's CDR3 is CASSPATRGEQYF. The CDR3 DNA sequence: TGTGCCAGCAGCCCCGCGACCCGTGGGGAGCAGTACTTC. This sequence joins TRBV13 and TRBJ2-7; D unclear. The CDR3 spans 13 residues. The V end lost 5 bases, the J end lost 7 bases, and 15 bases lay between the germline ends. Germline V gives CDR1 PRHDT, CDR2 FYEKMQ (reference sequence).

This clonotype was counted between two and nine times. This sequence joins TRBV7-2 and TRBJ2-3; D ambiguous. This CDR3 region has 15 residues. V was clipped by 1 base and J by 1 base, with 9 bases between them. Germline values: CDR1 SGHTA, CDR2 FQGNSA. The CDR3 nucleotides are TGTGCCAGCAGCTTAGTCAGGCCTGGCACAGATACGCAGTATTTT. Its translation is CASSLVRPGTDTQYF.

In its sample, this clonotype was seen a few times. This chain's CDR3 is CASSSRTSGRVNNEQFF. CDR3 nucleotides: TGTGCCAGCAGCTCACGGACTAGCGGGAGGGTCAACAATGAGCAGTTCTTC. The V and J genes are TRBV13 and TRBJ2-1; 15 bases align to TRBD2. The CDR3 length is 17 residues. CDR1 and CDR2 from the germline V gene are PRHDT and FYEKMQ (reference sequence). The V and J ends lost 4 bases and 5 bases, in that order; junction bases with no gene match: 6.